The T cell receptor (beta chain) under discussion was sequenced for a study of control samples from healthy donors and cancer patients. The table came from immunoSEQ multiplex PCR; TCRdb's copy has only in-frame clones and leaves some out. The sample carries almost 95,000 clones, about nine tenths recorded once. V was pared by 3 bases and J by 1 base, with 18 bases between. There are 17 residues in the CDR3. Germline CDR1 reads SNHLY; CDR2 reads FYNNEI. The chain couples TRBV2 to TRBJ1-1; D unclear. The sample was blood. This clonotype was obtained from a woman under 30 in good health. This chain's CDR3 is CASSDGLFGAGNTEAFF. The DNA of the CDR3 is TGTGCCAGCAGTGACGGTTTGTTTGGAGCCGGGAACACTGAAGCTTTCTTT.